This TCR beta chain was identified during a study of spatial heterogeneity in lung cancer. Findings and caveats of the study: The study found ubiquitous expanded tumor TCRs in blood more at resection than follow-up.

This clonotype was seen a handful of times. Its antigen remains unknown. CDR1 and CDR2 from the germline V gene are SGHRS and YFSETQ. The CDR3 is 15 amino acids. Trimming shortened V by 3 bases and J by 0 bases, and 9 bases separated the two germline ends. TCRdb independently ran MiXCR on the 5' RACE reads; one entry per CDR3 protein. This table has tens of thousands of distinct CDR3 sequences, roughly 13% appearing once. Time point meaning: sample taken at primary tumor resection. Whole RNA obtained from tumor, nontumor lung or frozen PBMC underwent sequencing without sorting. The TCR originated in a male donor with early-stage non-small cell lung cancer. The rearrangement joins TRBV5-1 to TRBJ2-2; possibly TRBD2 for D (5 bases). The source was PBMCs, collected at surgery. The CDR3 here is CASSSREANTGELFF. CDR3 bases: TGCGCCAGCAGCTCGAGGGAAGCGAACACCGGGGAGCTGTTTTTT. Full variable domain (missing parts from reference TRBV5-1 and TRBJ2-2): KAGVTQTPRYLIKTRGQQVTLSCSPISGHRSVSWYQQTPGQGLQFLFEYFSETQRNKGNFPGRFSGRQFSNSRSEMNVSTLELGDSALYLCASSSREANTGELFFGEGSRLTVL.